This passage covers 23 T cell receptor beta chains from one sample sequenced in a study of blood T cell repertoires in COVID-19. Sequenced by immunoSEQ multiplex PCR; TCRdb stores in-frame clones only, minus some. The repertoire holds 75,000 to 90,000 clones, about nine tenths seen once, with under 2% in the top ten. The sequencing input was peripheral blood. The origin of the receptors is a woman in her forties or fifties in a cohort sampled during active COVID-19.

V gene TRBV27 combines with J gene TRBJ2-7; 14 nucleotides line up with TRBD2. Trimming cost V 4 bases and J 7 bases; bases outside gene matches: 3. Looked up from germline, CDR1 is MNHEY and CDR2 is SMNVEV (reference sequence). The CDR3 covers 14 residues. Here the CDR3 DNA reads TGTGCCAGCAGTTCGGGACTAGCGGGAGTAGAGCAGTACTTC. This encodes CASSSGLAGVEQYF.

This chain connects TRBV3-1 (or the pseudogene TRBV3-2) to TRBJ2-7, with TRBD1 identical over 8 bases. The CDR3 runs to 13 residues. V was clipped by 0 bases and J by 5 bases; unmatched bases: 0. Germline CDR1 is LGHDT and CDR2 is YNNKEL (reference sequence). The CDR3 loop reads CASSQDRGHEQYF. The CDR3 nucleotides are TGTGCCAGCAGCCAAGACAGGGGGCACGAGCAGTACTTC.

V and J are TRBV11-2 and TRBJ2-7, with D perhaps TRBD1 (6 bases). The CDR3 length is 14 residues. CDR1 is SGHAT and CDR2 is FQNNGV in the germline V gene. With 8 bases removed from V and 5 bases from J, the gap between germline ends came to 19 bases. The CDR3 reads CASRSSSTGNEQYF. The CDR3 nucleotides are TGTGCCAGCCGGTCCTCTTCCACAGGGAACGAGCAGTACTTC.

Written as DNA, the CDR3 is TGTGCCAGCAGCAGGACGGGATATTCGGTGGCACCCCTCCACTTT. This codes for CASSRTGYSVAPLHF. The rearrangement joins TRBV6-5 to TRBJ1-6, with D unclear. Trimming cost V 6 bases and J 11 bases, with 20 bases left between them. The germline gives CDR1 MNHEY, CDR2 SVGAGI. This CDR3 has 15 residues.

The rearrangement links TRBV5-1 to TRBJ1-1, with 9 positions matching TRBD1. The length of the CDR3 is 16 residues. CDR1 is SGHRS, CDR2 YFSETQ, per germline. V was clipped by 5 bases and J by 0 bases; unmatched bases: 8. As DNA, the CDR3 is TGCGCCAGCAGATCTGGGACAGGGACCATGAACACTGAAGCTTTCTTT. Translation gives CASRSGTGTMNTEAFF.

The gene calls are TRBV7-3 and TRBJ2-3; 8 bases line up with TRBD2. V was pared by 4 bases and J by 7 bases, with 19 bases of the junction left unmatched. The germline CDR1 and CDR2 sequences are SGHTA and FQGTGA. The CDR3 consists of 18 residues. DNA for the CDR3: TGTGCCAGCAGCTCCTACCAGGGGACTAGGCGGGGACCCAATACGCAGTATTTT. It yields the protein CASSSYQGTRRGPNTQYF.

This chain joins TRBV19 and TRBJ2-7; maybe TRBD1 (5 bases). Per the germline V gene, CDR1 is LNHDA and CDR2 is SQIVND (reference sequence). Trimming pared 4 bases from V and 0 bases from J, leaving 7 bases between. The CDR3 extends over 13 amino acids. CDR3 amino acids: CASSNGHSYEQYF. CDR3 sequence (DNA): TGTGCCAGTAGTAACGGACACTCCTACGAGCAGTACTTC.

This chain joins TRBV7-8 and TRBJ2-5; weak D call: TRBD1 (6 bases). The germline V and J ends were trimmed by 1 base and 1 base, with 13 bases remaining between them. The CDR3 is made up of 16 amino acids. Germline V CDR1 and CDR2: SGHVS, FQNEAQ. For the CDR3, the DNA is TGTGCCAGCAGCTTAGGGGGGCAGATACTCCAAGAGACCCAGTACTTC. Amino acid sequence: CASSLGGQILQETQYF.

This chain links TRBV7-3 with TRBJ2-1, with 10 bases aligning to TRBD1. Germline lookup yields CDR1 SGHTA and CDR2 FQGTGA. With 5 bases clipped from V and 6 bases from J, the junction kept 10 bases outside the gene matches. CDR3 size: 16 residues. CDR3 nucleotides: TGTGCCAGCAGCAACCTAGGGACAGGGGACCCCAATGAGCAGTTCTTC. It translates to CASSNLGTGDPNEQFF.

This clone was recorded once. The CDR3 reads CASSRDTAPYGYTF. The CDR3 coding sequence is TGTGCCAGCAGTCGGGACACAGCCCCCTATGGCTACACCTTC. V gene TRBV6-5 combines with J gene TRBJ1-2; D is perhaps TRBD1 (6 bases). V lost 5 bases and J 4 bases, leaving 14 bases between the germline ends. The germline gives CDR1 MNHEY, CDR2 SVGAGI. This CDR3 has 14 amino acids.

The CDR3 DNA reads TGTGCCAGCAGCGCCACAGGGACCAGCACAGATACGCAGTATTTT. Amino acids: CASSATGTSTDTQYF. The chain employs TRBV5-6 and TRBJ2-3, with D possibly TRBD1 on 6 matching bases. The CDR3 totals 15 residues. The germline V gene has CDR1 SGHDT and CDR2 YYEEEE. V lost 4 bases to trimming and J lost 0 bases, with 12 bases between them.

CDR3: CASSQRRRIGSNQPQHF. CDR3 nucleotides: TGCGCCAGCAGTCAAAGGAGGAGGATAGGGTCCAATCAGCCCCAGCATTTT. The chain has TRBV23-1 and TRBJ1-5; D unresolved. TRBV23-1 is an ORF, with its function uncertain. V was cut by 2 bases and J by 3 bases, with 17 bases left in between. CDR3 length equals 17 residues.

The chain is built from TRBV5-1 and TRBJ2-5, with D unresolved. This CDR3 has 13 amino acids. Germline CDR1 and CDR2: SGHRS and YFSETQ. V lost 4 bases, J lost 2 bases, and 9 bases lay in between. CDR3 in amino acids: CASSRQAQETQYF. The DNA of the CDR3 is TGCGCCAGCAGCAGGCAGGCACAAGAGACCCAGTACTTC.

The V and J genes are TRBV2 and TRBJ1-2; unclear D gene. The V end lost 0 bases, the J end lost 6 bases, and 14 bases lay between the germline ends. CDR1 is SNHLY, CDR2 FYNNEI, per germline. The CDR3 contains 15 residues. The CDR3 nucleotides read TGTGCCAGCAGTGAAGCGGGCGCAAGATTTGATGGCTACACCTTC. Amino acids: CASSEAGARFDGYTF.

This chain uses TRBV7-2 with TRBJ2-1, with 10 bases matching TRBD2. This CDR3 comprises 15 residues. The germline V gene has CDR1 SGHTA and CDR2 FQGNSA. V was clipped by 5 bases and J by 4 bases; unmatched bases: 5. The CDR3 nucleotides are TGTGCCAGCAGCCGGCTAGCGGGGGAGTACAATGAGCAGTTCTTC. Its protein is CASSRLAGEYNEQFF.

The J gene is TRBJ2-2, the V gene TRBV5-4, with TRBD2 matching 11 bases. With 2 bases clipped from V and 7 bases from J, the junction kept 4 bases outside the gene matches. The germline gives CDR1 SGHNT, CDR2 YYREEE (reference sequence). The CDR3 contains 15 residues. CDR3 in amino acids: CASSLNSGGGGELFF. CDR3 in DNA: TGTGCCAGCAGCTTAAATAGCGGGGGGGGCGGGGAGCTGTTTTTT.

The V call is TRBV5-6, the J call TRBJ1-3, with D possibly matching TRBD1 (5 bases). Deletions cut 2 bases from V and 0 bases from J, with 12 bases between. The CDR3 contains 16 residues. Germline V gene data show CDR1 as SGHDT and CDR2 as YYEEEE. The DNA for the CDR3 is TGTGCCAGCAGCTTCAGGGCCGGCAGCTCTGGAAACACCATATATTTT. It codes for CASSFRAGSSGNTIYF.

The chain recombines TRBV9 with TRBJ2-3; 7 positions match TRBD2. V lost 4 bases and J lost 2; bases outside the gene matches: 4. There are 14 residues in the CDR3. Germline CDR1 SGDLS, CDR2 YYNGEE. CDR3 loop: CASSLGLLTDTQYF. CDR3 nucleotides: TGTGCCAGCAGCTTGGGACTACTCACAGATACGCAGTATTTT.

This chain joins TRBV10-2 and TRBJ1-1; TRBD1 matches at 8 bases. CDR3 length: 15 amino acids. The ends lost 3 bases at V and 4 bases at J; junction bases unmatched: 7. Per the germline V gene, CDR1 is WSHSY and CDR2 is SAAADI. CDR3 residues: CASSDQRTGTTEAFF. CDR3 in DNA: TGCGCCAGCAGTGACCAACGGACAGGGACCACTGAAGCTTTCTTT.

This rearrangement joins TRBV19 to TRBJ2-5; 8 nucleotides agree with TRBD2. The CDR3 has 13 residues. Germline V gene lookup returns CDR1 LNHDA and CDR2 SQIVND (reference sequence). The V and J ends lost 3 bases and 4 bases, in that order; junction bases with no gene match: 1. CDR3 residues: CASSILAGETQYF. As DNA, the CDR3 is TGTGCCAGTAGTATTCTAGCGGGAGAGACCCAGTACTTC.

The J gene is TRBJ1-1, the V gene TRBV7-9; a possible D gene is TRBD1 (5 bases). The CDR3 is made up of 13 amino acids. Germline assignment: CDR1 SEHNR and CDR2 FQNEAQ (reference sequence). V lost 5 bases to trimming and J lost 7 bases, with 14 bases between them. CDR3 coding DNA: TGTGCCAGCAGCCTGGGGGGTTATGATGAAGCTTTCTTT. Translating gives CASSLGGYDEAFF. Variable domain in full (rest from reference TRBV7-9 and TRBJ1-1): DTGVSQNPRHKITKRGQNVTFRCDPISEHNRLYWYRQTLGQGPEFLTYFQNEAQLEKSRLLSDRFSAERPKGSFSTLEIQRTEQGDSAMYLCASSLGGYDEAFFGQGTRLTVV.

The CDR3 sequence is CASSLGQGVLQPQHF. The CDR3, as DNA: TGTGCCAGCAGCTTAGGGCAGGGGGTATTACAGCCCCAGCATTTT. This chain uses TRBV7-2 with TRBJ1-5, with 7 bases identical to TRBD1. Trimming cost V 1 base and J 7 bases; bases outside gene matches: 7. The CDR3 contains 15 residues. The germline V gene encodes CDR1 SGHTA and CDR2 FQGNSA.

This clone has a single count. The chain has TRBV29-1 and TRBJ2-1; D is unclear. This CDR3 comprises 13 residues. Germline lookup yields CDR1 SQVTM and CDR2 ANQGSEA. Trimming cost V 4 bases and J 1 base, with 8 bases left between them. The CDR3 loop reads CSVAWQSYNEQFF. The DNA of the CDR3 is TGCAGCGTTGCGTGGCAATCCTACAATGAGCAGTTCTTC.